This is a list of T cell receptor beta chains from one sample in a study of cytomegalovirus exposure and HLA in healthy donors. Repertoires were generated with immunoSEQ multiplex PCR, while TCRdb's copy carries only in-frame clones and drops some. The repertoire holds about 200,000 clones, with roughly 85% as singletons. Sequences were obtained from PBMCs. The receptors derive from a man in his late teens or twenties in good health and CMV-seronegative. Each CDR3 is given with its conserved first and last residue. D genes are given only for firm matches. Clone size is shown for a subset of rows, as once, few, many or a class of expanded clone.

>NA|TRBV7-9|TRBJ1-6|NA
TGTGCCAGCAGCGACACCCAGGCCTATAATTCACCCCTCCACTTT
CASSDTQAYNSPLHF
>NA|TRBV2|TRBJ2-3|NA
TGTGCCAGCAGCGAAGGCGGTGGCGGGACAGATACGCAGTATTTT
CASSEGGGGTDTQYF
>NA|TRBV27|TRBJ1-2|TRBD1
TGTGCCAGCAGTTACCGGACAGGAGTTAACTATGGCTACACCTTC
CASSYRTGVNYGYTF
>NA|TRBV15|TRBJ2-2|NA
TGTGCCACCAGCAGACCGTTTACGGGGAACACCGGGGAGCTGTTTTTT
CATSRPFTGNTGELFF
>NA|TRBV10-3|TRBJ2-1|NA
TGTGCCATCAGTGAGTCGTGGGGCGGGGACAATGAGCAGTTCTTC
CAISESWGGDNEQFF
>NA|TRBV2|TRBJ2-7|NA
TGTGCCAGCAGCGAAGAGACAGGAACCTATTACGAGCAGTACTTC
CASSEETGTYYEQYF
>few|TRBV10-3|TRBJ2-5|TRBD1
TGTGCCATCAGTGGAGGGGGCGGGGAGACCCAGTACTTC
CAISGGGGETQYF
>NA|TRBV4-2|TRBJ2-1|TRBD1
TGTGCCAGCAGCCAGGATATCGGGACAGAAACCTACAATGAGCAGTTCTTC
CASSQDIGTETYNEQFF
>NA|TRBV14|TRBJ2-1|TRBD2
TGTGCCAGCAGCCCCCTGACTAGCGGGGGCCACAATGAGCAGTTCTTC
CASSPLTSGGHNEQFF
>NA|TRBV4-3|TRBJ2-1|TRBD2
TGCGCCAGCAGCCAAGATATTCCAGCGGGAGGTGTTCTTCAGGGTCATGAGCAGTTCTTC
CASSQDIPAGGVLQGHEQFF
>once|TRBV5-8|TRBJ1-1|TRBD1
TGTGCCAGCAGCTTCGACAGGGGGAGCGCAGCTTTCTTT
CASSFDRGSAAFF
>NA|TRBV5-4|TRBJ2-3|TRBD2
TGTGCCAGCAGCTTGAGGTTAAGTAGCGGGGGCGCTGCTAGCACAGATACGCAGTATTTT
CASSLRLSSGGAASTDTQYF
>NA|TRBV4-3|TRBJ2-3|TRBD2
TGCGCCAGCAGCCAACCCGGGACTAGCGGGAGGATGGATACGCAGTATTTT
CASSQPGTSGRMDTQYF
>once|TRBV5-1|TRBJ2-5|TRBD2
TGCGCCAGCAGCCTGGGACTAGCGGCGCAAGAGACCCAGTACTTC
CASSLGLAAQETQYF
>NA|TRBV4-3|TRBJ2-6|NA
TGCGCCAGCAGCCAAGATGCGGCCTCTGGGGCCAACGTCCTGACTTTC
CASSQDAASGANVLTF
>NA|TRBV11-2|TRBJ1-2|TRBD1
TGTGCCAGCAGCTCCCTGTCAGGGGGCAAATATGGCTACACCTTC
CASSSLSGGKYGYTF
>NA|TRBV18|TRBJ2-3|TRBD1
TGTGCCAGCTCAAAGACAGGGGACGGCACAGATACGCAGTATTTT
CASSKTGDGTDTQYF
>NA|TRBV12-5|TRBJ1-5|NA
TGTGCTAGTGGACAGGGAAGCGGTCAGCCCCAGCATTTT
CASGQGSGQPQHF
>few|TRBV30|TRBJ1-6|NA
TGTGCCTGGGCTACGGCAGGCGGGGGTTCACCCCTCCACTTT
CAWATAGGGSPLHF
>NA|TRBV6-5|TRBJ1-2|NA
TGTGCCAGCAGTTACTCGAGGATCACCCACTATGGCTACACCTTC
CASSYSRITHYGYTF
>NA|TRBV11-3|TRBJ2-7|NA
TGTGCCAGCAGCTTACGTCGGGACTCCGAGCAGTACTTC
CASSLRRDSEQYF
>once|TRBV27|TRBJ2-7|TRBD1
TGTGCCAGCAGTTTATCCCTATCCGGGACAGGGGGTTGTGAGCAGTACTTC
CASSLSLSGTGGCEQYF
>NA|TRBV9|TRBJ2-3|NA
TGTGCCAGCAGCGTAGGCAGGCGGGATAGCACAGATACGCAGTATTTT
CASSVGRRDSTDTQYF
>NA|TRBV7-8|TRBJ2-7|NA
TGTGCCAGCAGCCCCTTAAAGCATACCTACGAGCAGTACTTC
CASSPLKHTYEQYF
>NA|TRBV5-1|TRBJ1-3|NA
TGCGCCAGCAGCTTGGTTGGGGGGGCGTCTGGAAACACCATATATTTT
CASSLVGGASGNTIYF
>few|TRBV10-3|TRBJ1-1|NA
TGTGCCATCAGTGTTAAGGACACACTGAACACTGAAGCTTTCTTT
CAISVKDTLNTEAFF
>NA|TRBV2|TRBJ2-1|NA
TGTGCCAGCAGCGAGGGAACTTACAATGAGCAGTTCTTC
CASSEGTYNEQFF
>NA|TRBV7-6|TRBJ1-1|NA
TGTGCCAGCAGCTTAGATGGCGGAGGCACTGAAGCTTTCTTT
CASSLDGGGTEAFF
>NA|TRBV30|TRBJ2-7|TRBD1
TGTGCCTGGAAAATTGTGGCAGGGGGTGAGCAGTACTTC
CAWKIVAGGEQYF
>few|TRBV27|TRBJ2-7|NA
TGTGCCAGCAGTTCTCCCGTCAACTACTACGAGCAGTACTTC
CASSSPVNYYEQYF
>once|TRBV30|TRBJ2-2|TRBD2
TGTGCCCGCGGGGGGGGGTACACCGGGGAGCTGTTTTTT
CARGGGYTGELFF
>NA|TRBV29-1|TRBJ2-1|NA
TGCAGCGTTGAGCGAATGTCCCTAGCGGAGCAGTTCTTC
CSVERMSLAEQFF
>NA|TRBV11-3|TRBJ1-3|TRBD1
TGTGCCAGCAGCCGAGGGGGCACTGGAAACACCATATATTTT
CASSRGGTGNTIYF
>NA|TRBV21-1|TRBJ1-2|NA
TGTGCCAGCACCGGAAGGACCCAGGGCTATGGCTACACCTTC
CASTGRTQGYGYTF
>NA|TRBV6-1|TRBJ2-1|TRBD2
TGTGCCAGCAGTGTTCTAGCGGGAGCGGTCAATGAGCAGTTCTTC
CASSVLAGAVNEQFF
>NA|TRBV28|TRBJ2-7|NA
TGTGCCAGCAGATCTCTGGTTTCTACCTACGAGCAGTACTTC
CASRSLVSTYEQYF
>NA|TRBV6-1|TRBJ2-2|TRBD2
TGTGCCAGCAGTGTACTAGCGGGAGGGGACGGGGAGCTGTTTTTT
CASSVLAGGDGELFF
>NA|TRBV30|TRBJ2-1|TRBD1
TGTGCCTGGACTCCGGGACAGTCCTACAATGAGCAGTTCTTC
CAWTPGQSYNEQFF
>NA|TRBV30|TRBJ1-2|NA
TGTGCCTGGAGTCCAGGGGAAGGAGGCTACACCTTC
CAWSPGEGGYTF
>NA|TRBV7-2|TRBJ2-1|TRBD1
TGTGCCAGCAGATCGGGACAGGGGGACTACAATGAGCAGTTCTTC
CASRSGQGDYNEQFF
>NA|TRBV27|TRBJ1-5|TRBD1
TGTGCCAGCAGTTCGGGACAGGGGGTATCTCAGCCCCAGCATTTT
CASSSGQGVSQPQHF
>NA|TRBV6-5|TRBJ1-2|TRBD1
TGTGCCAGCAGAACTATAACAGGGGGCGGAGGCTACACCTTC
CASRTITGGGGYTF
>NA|TRBV7-9|TRBJ1-1|TRBD1
TGTGCCAGCAGAACCGGGACAGGGGTTACTGAAGCTTTCTTT
CASRTGTGVTEAFF
>NA|TRBV5-1|TRBJ2-1|TRBD2
TGCGCCAGCAGCAAACTAGCGGGAGCGGGGAATGAGCAGTTCTTC
CASSKLAGAGNEQFF
>once|TRBV29-1|TRBJ1-2|NA
TGCAGCGTTGAAGATCGGGGGGCTAACTATGGCTACACCTTC
CSVEDRGANYGYTF
>NA|TRBV19|TRBJ1-4|TRBD1
TGTGCCAGTAACAGGGGGGCAACTAATGAAAAACTGTTTTTT
CASNRGATNEKLFF
>NA|TRBV19|TRBJ2-1|TRBD2
TGTGCCAGTAGTCTTAGCGGGTATTACAATGAGCAGTTCTTC
CASSLSGYYNEQFF
>few|TRBV5-4|TRBJ1-6|NA
TGTGCCAGCAGCCGTGAGCTTAACCCGACAGATAATTCACCCCTCCACTTT
CASSRELNPTDNSPLHF
>few|TRBV19|TRBJ1-5|NA
TGTGCCAGCCGCAACGCGGGGGCCAGCAATCAGCCCCAGCATTTT
CASRNAGASNQPQHF
>NA|TRBV7-9|TRBJ1-4|TRBD1
TGTGCCAGCAGCCCGAGAGAAGGGACAGGTACTAATGAAAAACTGTTTTTT
CASSPREGTGTNEKLFF
>NA|TRBV11-3|TRBJ2-1|TRBD1
TGTGCCAGCAGCTCGGGACAGGCGAGCGTTGAGCAGTTCTTC
CASSSGQASVEQFF
>NA|TRBV19|TRBJ2-6|TRBD1
TGTGCCAGTAGTGGGGGACAGCACTCTGGGGCCAACGTCCTGACTTTC
CASSGGQHSGANVLTF
>few|TRBV6-4|TRBJ2-1|TRBD2
TGTGCCAGCAGTGACAATTTAGGGCGGGAGCGGTTCTTC
CASSDNLGRERFF